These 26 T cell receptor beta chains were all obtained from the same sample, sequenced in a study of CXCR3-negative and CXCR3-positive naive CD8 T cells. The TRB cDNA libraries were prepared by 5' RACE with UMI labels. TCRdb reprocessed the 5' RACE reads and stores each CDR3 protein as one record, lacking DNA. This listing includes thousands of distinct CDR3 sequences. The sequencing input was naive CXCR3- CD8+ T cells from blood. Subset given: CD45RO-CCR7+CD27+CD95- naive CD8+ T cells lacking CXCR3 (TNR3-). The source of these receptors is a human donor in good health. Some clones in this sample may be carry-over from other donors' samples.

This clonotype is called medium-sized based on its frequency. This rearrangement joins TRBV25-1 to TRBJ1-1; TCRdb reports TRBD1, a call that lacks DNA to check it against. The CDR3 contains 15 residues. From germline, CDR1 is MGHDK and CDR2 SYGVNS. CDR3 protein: CASTAGEATNTEAFF.

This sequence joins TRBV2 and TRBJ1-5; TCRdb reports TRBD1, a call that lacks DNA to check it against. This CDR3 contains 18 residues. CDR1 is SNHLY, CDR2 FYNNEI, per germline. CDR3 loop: CASSEGFIGVRGDQPQHF.

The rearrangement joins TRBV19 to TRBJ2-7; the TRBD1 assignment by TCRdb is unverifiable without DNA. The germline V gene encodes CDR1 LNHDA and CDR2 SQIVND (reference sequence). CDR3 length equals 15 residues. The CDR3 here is CASSPGQGATYEQYF.

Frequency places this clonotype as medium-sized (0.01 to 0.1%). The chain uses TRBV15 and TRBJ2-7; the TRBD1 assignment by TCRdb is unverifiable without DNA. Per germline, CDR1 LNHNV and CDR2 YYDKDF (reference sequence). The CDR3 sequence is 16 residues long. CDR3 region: CATSREWTTSSYEQYF.

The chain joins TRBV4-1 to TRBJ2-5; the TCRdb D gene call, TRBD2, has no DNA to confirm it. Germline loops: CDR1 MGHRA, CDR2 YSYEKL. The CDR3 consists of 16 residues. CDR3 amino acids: CASSQDPAGGEETQYF.

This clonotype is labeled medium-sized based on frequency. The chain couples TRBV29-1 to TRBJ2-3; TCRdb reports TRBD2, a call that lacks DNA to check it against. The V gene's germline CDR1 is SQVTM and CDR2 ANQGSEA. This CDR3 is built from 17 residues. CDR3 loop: CSVSAFGLAGSTDTQYF.

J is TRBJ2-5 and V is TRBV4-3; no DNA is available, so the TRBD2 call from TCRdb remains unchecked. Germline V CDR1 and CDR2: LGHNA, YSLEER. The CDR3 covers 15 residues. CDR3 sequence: CASSHFLAAQETQYF.

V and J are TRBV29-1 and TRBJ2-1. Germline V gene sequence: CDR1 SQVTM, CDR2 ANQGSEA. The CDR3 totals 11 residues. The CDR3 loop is CSGEQNNEQFF.

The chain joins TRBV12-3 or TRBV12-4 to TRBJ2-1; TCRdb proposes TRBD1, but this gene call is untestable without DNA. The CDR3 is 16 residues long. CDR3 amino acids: CASSWGQGEVVNEQFF.

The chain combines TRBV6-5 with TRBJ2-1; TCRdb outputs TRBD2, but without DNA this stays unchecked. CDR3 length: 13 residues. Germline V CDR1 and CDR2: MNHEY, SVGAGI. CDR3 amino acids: CASASWSYNEQFF.

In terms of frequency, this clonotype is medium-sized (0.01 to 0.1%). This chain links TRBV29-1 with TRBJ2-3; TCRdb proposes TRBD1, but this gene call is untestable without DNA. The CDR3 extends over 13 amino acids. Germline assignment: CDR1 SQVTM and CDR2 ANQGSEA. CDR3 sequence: CSAEAGDADTQYF.

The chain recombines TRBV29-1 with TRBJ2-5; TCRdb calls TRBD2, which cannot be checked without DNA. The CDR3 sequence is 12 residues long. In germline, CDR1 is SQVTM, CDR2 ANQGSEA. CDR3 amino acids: CSVEAGEETQYF.

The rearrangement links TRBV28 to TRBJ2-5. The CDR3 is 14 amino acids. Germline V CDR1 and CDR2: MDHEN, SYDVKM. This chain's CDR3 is CASSLRGYFWAQYF.

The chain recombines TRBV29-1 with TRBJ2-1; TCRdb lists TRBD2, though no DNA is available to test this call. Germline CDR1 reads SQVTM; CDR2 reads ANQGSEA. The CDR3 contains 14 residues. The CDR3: CSVEGLAGNNEQFF.

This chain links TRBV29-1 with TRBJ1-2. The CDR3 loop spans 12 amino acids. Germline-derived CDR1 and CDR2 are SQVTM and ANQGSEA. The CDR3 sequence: CSVYDTVYGYTF.

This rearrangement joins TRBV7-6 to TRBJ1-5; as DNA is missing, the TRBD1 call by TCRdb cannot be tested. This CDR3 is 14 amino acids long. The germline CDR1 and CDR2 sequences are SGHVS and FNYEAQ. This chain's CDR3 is CASSHGTASGPQHF.

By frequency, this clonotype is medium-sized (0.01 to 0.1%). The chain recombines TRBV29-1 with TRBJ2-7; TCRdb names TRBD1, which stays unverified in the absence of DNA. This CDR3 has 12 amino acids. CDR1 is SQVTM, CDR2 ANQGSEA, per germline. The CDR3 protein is CSVGPFGGEQYF.

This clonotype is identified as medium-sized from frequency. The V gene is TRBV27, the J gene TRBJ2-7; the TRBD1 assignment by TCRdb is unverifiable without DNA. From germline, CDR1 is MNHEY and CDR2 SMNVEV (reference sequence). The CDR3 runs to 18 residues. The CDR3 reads CASSFYGQPPSSSYEQYF.

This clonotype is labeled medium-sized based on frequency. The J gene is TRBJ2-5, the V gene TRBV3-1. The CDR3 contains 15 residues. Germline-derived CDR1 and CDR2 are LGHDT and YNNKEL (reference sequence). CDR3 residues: CASSLDLGLRETQYF.

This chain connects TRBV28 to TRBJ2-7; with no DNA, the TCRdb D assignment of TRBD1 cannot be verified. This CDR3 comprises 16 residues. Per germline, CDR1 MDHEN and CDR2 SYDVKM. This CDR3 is CASSYTTGKNTYEQYF.

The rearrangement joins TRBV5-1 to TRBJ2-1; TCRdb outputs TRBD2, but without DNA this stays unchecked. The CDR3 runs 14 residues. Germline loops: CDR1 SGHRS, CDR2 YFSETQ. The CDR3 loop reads CASSPGLDSGEQFF.

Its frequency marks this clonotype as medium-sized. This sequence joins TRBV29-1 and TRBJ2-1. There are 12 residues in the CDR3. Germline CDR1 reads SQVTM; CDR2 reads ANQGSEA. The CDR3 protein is CSVDWVGNEQFF.

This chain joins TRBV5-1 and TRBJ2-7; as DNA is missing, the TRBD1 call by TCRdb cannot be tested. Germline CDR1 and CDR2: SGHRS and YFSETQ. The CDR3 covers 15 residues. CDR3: CASSLGGVISYEQYF.

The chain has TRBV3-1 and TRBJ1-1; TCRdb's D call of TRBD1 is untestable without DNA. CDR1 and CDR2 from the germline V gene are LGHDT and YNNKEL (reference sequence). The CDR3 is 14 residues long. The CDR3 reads CASSQGDGQWEAFF. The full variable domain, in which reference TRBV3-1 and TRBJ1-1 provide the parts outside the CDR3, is DTAVSQTPKYLVTQMGNDKSIKCEQNLGHDTMYWYKQDSKKFLKIMFSYNNKELIINETVPNRFSPKSPDKAHLNLHINSLELGDSAVYFCASSQGDGQWEAFFGQGTRLTVV.

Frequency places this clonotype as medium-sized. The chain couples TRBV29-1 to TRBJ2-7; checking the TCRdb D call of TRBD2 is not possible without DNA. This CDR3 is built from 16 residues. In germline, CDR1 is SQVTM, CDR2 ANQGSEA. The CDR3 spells CSVESTRFGNSYEQYF.

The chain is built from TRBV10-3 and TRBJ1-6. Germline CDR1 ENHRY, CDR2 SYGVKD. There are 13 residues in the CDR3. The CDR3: CAISESFSSPLHF.